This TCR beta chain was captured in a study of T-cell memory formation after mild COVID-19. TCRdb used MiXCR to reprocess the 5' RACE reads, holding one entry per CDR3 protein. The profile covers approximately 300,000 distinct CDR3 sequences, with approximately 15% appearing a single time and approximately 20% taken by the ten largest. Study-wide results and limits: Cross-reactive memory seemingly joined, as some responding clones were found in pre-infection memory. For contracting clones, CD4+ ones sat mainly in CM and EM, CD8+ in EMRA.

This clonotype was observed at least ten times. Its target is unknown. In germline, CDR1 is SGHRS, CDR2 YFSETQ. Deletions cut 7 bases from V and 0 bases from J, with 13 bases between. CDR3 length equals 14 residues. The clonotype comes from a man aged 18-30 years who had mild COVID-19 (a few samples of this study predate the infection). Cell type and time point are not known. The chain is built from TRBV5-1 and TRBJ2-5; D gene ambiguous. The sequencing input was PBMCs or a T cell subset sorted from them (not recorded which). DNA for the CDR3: TGCGCCAGCCAAAAAGGGAACAACCAAGAGACCCAGTACTTC. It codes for CASQKGNNQETQYF.